Listed below are T cell receptor beta chains from one sample, sequenced in a study of shared clonotypes between healthy human individuals. Clones were sequenced by immunoSEQ multiplex PCR, and TCRdb holds only the in-frame ones, with some missing. The sample yields some 1 million clones, approximately 76% seen once. The sample taken for sequencing was memory CD4+ T cells sorted from blood. The receptor set was obtained from a man between 18 and 35 years old in good health. Both conserved end residues are part of each CDR3. A D gene is named only where the DNA matches it firmly. Clone sizes are given selectively: once, few, many, or a class where the clone is expanded.

DNA,CDR3,V,size,J,D
TGTGCCAGCAGCGTACAGGGGTTATCCTACGAGCAGTACTTC,CASSVQGLSYEQYF,TRBV5-6,few,TRBJ2-7,TRBD1
TGTGCCAGCAGCCAATCTCAACGCGGGGAGCAGTACTTC,CASSQSQRGEQYF,TRBV16,.,TRBJ2-7,.
TGTGCCAGCAGTCCAGGATTCTACTATGGCTACACCTTC,CASSPGFYYGYTF,TRBV6-4,.,TRBJ1-2,.
TGTGCCAGCAGCTCCCCTTTCCCCACTAATGAAAAACTGTTTTTT,CASSSPFPTNEKLFF,TRBV7-9,.,TRBJ1-4,.
TGTGCCAGCAGTGGCCAGGGCCTTGGCAATCAGCCCCAGCATTTT,CASSGQGLGNQPQHF,TRBV28,.,TRBJ1-5,.
TGTGCCAGCAGTTTTTTAAGGTCGACCGGGGAGCTGTTTTTT,CASSFLRSTGELFF,TRBV28,.,TRBJ2-2,.
TGTGCCAGCAGTTCGCAAAAACTGACTAGTGCCGAGCAGTACTTC,CASSSQKLTSAEQYF,TRBV28,.,TRBJ2-7,.
TGCGCCAGCAGCCAAGTACGGGGGTTAGGCCCAGATACGCAGTATTTT,CASSQVRGLGPDTQYF,TRBV4-3,few,TRBJ2-3,.
TGTGCCAGCAGGGGCTGGGGCCAGGGGTTCGGAGAGACCCAGTACTTC,CASRGWGQGFGETQYF,TRBV27,few,TRBJ2-5,.
TGTGCCAGCAGCTCGCCGGGACAATACAATGAGCAGTTCTTC,CASSSPGQYNEQFF,TRBV7-6,.,TRBJ2-1,.
TGTGCCAGCAGCTTAGAGTCTAGCGGGTCAGCGCAGTATTTT,CASSLESSGSAQYF,TRBV7-2,.,TRBJ2-3,TRBD2
TGTGCCAGCAGCCCCGGGACTAGCGGGCTCTACAATGAGCAGTTCTTC,CASSPGTSGLYNEQFF,TRBV7-2,.,TRBJ2-1,TRBD2
TGTGCCAGCATTGCTGGGACAGCGGGGGCCAACGTCCTGACTTTC,CASIAGTAGANVLTF,TRBV28,.,TRBJ2-6,TRBD1
TGCAGTGCTAGCAGTCTCTATGGCTACACCTTC,CSASSLYGYTF,TRBV20-1,few,TRBJ1-2,.
TGTGCCAGCAGTCGACACAGCTCCTATAATTCACCCCTCCACTTT,CASSRHSSYNSPLHF,TRBV28,once,TRBJ1-6,.
TGTGCCAAATCCGGGACTAGCGGGGTCGACAATGAGCAGTTCTTC,CAKSGTSGVDNEQFF,TRBV5-6,.,TRBJ2-1,TRBD2
TGTGCCACTGACCTGGGGACTAGCAGCTCAGATACGCAGTATTTT,CATDLGTSSSDTQYF,TRBV10-3,.,TRBJ2-3,TRBD2
TGCGCCAGCAGTGAATCCCAGGTACCTACTGAAGCTTTCTTT,CASSESQVPTEAFF,TRBV10-1,.,TRBJ1-1,.
TGTGCCAGCAGCGGGACGTCGGGGCAGGGGATTACCGGGGAGCTGTTTTTT,CASSGTSGQGITGELFF,TRBV9,once,TRBJ2-2,.
TGTGCCACTAATACAGGGGTGGACACCGGGGAGCTGTTTTTT,CATNTGVDTGELFF,TRBV5-8,.,TRBJ2-2,TRBD1
TGCAGCGCCCGGACAGGGTTGGATAATTCACCCCTCCACTTT,CSARTGLDNSPLHF,TRBV29-1,.,TRBJ1-6,TRBD1
TGTGCCAGCAGCTTAGAAGTGGGATGGCAGAGCTATGGCTACACCTTC,CASSLEVGWQSYGYTF,TRBV11-2,.,TRBJ1-2,.
TGTGCCAGCAGGCGGGGCGCTAGCACAGATACGCAGTATTTT,CASRRGASTDTQYF,TRBV2,.,TRBJ2-3,.